A single sample gave rise to the 10 T cell receptor beta chains below, sequenced in a study of a mutant IDH1 vaccine in newly diagnosed glioma. As to time point: baseline, week 1 (first vaccination visit). Treatment reported: pre-vaccination baseline after standard-of-care therapy. This table comes from immunoSEQ multiplex PCR, and its TCRdb copy is limited to in-frame clones, with some not included. Found here are around 82,000 clones, roughly 82% of them singletons; the top ten hold 4.5% to 5.5%. This material consisted of PBMCs, taken from a glioma patient treated with radiotherapy, temozolomide or both. The receptor source for this set is a man in his forties or fifties with glioma. Some clones in this sample may be carry-over from other donors' samples.

The chain combines TRBV6-1 with TRBJ1-2; D is undetermined. The CDR3 is 12 amino acids. V was clipped by 3 bases and J by 9 bases, with 11 bases between them. Germline V CDR1 and CDR2: MNHNS, SASEGT. CDR3 in DNA: TGTGCCAGCAGTGATTCTCGGGGAAGCTACACCTTC. Translating it yields CASSDSRGSYTF.

This sequence joins TRBV30 and TRBJ2-7, with D perhaps matching TRBD1 (5 bases). Trimming took 1 base from V and 4 from J, leaving 8 bases between them. Per germline, CDR1 GTSNPN and CDR2 SVGIG (reference sequence). This CDR3 comprises 12 residues. The CDR3 sequence is CAWSGTGYEQYF. The CDR3 region has the DNA TGTGCCTGGAGTGGAACAGGTTACGAGCAGTACTTC.

In its sample, this clone ranks as medium-sized. The chain is built from TRBV4-2 and TRBJ2-5; 12 nucleotides agree with TRBD2. The V gene's germline CDR1 is LGHNA and CDR2 YNFKEQ. J lost 5 bases, V lost 0 bases, and 4 bases had no gene match. CDR3 length: 16 residues. As DNA, the CDR3 is TGTGCCAGCAGCCAAGATCCTAGCGGGGGGGCGGAGACCCAGTACTTC. It codes for CASSQDPSGGAETQYF.

The V call is TRBV15, the J call TRBJ1-4, with 9 nucleotides matching TRBD1. In germline, CDR1 is LNHNV, CDR2 YYDKDF (reference sequence). With V trimmed by 1 base and J by 10 bases, 10 bases remained unmatched. The CDR3 runs to 16 residues. CDR3 sequence: CATSRGGTGRGGKLFF. The CDR3 coding sequence is TGTGCCACCAGCAGAGGTGGGACAGGGAGGGGAGGAAAACTGTTTTTT.

V gene TRBV19 combines with J gene TRBJ1-1, with TRBD1 as a possible D gene (5 bases). In germline, CDR1 is LNHDA, CDR2 SQIVND (reference sequence). The CDR3 is made up of 16 amino acids. Trimming stripped 7 bases from V and 1 base from J, with 19 bases between. CDR3 sequence: CASTMGGLLGNTEAFF. In DNA form, the CDR3 reads TGTGCCAGTACCATGGGGGGTCTATTGGGGAACACTGAAGCTTTCTTT. Variable domain in full (rest from reference TRBV19 and TRBJ1-1): DGGITQSPKYLFRKEGQNVTLSCEQNLNHDAMYWYRQDPGQGLRLIYYSQIVNDFQKGDIAEGYSVSREKKESFPLTVTSAQKNPTAFYLCASTMGGLLGNTEAFFGQGTRLTVV.

This chain links TRBV5-4 with TRBJ1-2; D is unclear. CDR3 length: 12 amino acids. V was clipped by 3 bases and J by 4 bases, with 7 bases between them. Germline CDR1 is SGHNT and CDR2 is YYREEE (reference sequence). The DNA of the CDR3 is TGTGCCAGCAGCTCCGACGGCTATGGCTACACCTTC. Translation: CASSSDGYGYTF.

V usage is TRBV19 and J usage is TRBJ2-5; 7 bases fit TRBD2. With V trimmed by 1 base and J by 3 bases, 2 bases remained unmatched. The CDR3 covers 14 residues. Germline-derived CDR1 and CDR2 are LNHDA and SQIVND (reference sequence). In DNA form, the CDR3 reads TGTGCCAGTAGTATAGTACTAGCGAAAGAGACCCAGTACTTC. This sequence encodes CASSIVLAKETQYF.

This clone showed up just a few times. CDR3 sequence: CASSPWTGNYGYTF. The DNA of the CDR3 is TGTGCCAGCAGTCCTTGGACGGGGAACTATGGCTACACCTTC. The rearrangement joins TRBV2 to TRBJ1-2, with D uncertain. This CDR3 comprises 14 residues. V lost 5 bases, J lost 2 bases, and 12 bases lay in between. Germline values: CDR1 SNHLY, CDR2 FYNNEI.

The chain recombines TRBV5-1 with TRBJ2-5; no firm D call. V lost 4 bases to trimming and J lost 1 base, with 2 bases between them. The CDR3 spans 11 residues. CDR1 and CDR2 from the germline V gene are SGHRS and YFSETQ. The CDR3 here is CASSIQETQYF. The CDR3, as DNA: TGCGCCAGCAGCATCCAAGAGACCCAGTACTTC.

CDR3 DNA: TGTGCCAGCACCCGAGACGGGGGGTCAGGAAACACCATATATTTT. This gives the protein CASTRDGGSGNTIYF. The J gene is TRBJ1-3, the V gene TRBV6-5, with D possibly TRBD1 on 5 matching bases. Trimming removed 7 bases at V and 4 bases at J, with 17 bases between. The CDR3 contains 15 residues. CDR1 MNHEY and CDR2 SVGAGI come from the germline V gene.